Here is one T cell receptor beta chain with its context. Antigen unknown. The data originate from a study of shared clonotypes between healthy human individuals. In the naive CD8 group, cells lacked CD45RO and were positively selected for CCR7, so terminally differentiated effector memory CD45RA+ cells were left out. Deletions cut 1 base from V and 3 bases from J, with 15 bases between. CDR3 length: 16 residues. CDR1 and CDR2 from the germline V gene are MGHRA and YSYEKL. The assay was carried out at the deep level. TCRdb's copy holds only in-frame clones and misses some; the assay was immunoSEQ multiplex PCR. The sample consists of 650,000 to 800,000 clones, around 90% of them appearing once. General study findings and limits: Unshared clonotypes carried lower generation probabilities than those common to all four donors. Generally, estimated richness proved larger in naive subsets than it did in memory subsets. Clonotype sharing among donors was thought likely to change with sequencing depth.

The clonotype was recovered from a man aged 30-40 years in good health. The sequencing input was naive CD8+ T cells sorted from blood. The chain links TRBV4-1 to TRBJ2-5; D call uncertain. Here the CDR3 reads CASSQVLGSYEETQYF. The CDR3 coding sequence is TGCGCCAGCAGCCAAGTTCTGGGTTCCTACGAAGAGACCCAGTACTTC.